The 9 T cell receptor beta chains below were found in one sample sequenced in a study of shared clonotypes between healthy human individuals. Method: immunoSEQ multiplex PCR; TCRdb's copy keeps in-frame clones and lacks some. This sample has roughly 410,000 clones, with 96% found just once. Sample: memory CD8+ T cells sorted from blood. The sample's subset: CD45RO+ cells pooled with CCR7-negative TemRA cells. The origin of the receptors is a man aged 25 to 45 in good health.

The V gene is TRBV12-5, the J gene TRBJ1-2; 9 bases align to TRBD1. After removal of 1 base from V and 2 bases from J, the junction contained 20 bases not matched to a gene. The CDR3 loop spans 21 amino acids. Germline V gene lookup returns CDR1 LGHNT and CDR2 FRNRAP. The CDR3 bases are TGTGCTAGTGGTTTGGGAATCGGCCTTCCGGACAGGGGAGGGGAAAACTATGGCTACACCTTC. Its protein is CASGLGIGLPDRGGENYGYTF. The full variable domain, its missing parts supplied by reference TRBV12-5 and TRBJ1-2, is DARVTQTPRHKVTEMGQEVTMRCQPILGHNTVFWYRQTMMQGLELLAYFRNRAPLDDSGMPKDRFSAEMPDATLATLKIQPSEPRDSAVYFCASGLGIGLPDRGGENYGYTFGSGTRLTVV.

The genes are TRBV2 and TRBJ2-1, with 9 bases identical to TRBD2. The CDR3 has 13 amino acids. Trimming at V came to 7 bases and at J to 15 bases, leaving 13 bases not matched to a gene. Germline V lookup: CDR1 SNHLY, CDR2 FYNNEI. The CDR3 DNA sequence: TGTGCCAGCATGGGGGGACTAGCCCTAGAGGCGTTCTTC. Translation: CASMGGLALEAFF.

The chain recombines TRBV21-1 with TRBJ2-5; the D call of TRBD1 is as the table states it, not checked on the DNA. TRBV21-1 is described as a pseudogene. CDR3 length: 14 amino acids. The DNA for the CDR3 is TGTGCCAGCAGCAAAGTGAAAGGGGAAGAGACCCAGTACTTC. This translates into CASSKVKGEETQYF.

The genes are TRBV28 and TRBJ2-5; TRBD2 aligns across 10 bases. The CDR3 totals 15 residues. Trimming at V came to 5 bases and at J to 0 bases, leaving 3 bases not matched to a gene. CDR1 is MDHEN and CDR2 is SYDVKM in the germline V gene. CDR3 loop: CASSTSGVYQETQYF. In DNA form, the CDR3 reads TGTGCCAGCAGTACTAGCGGGGTGTACCAAGAGACCCAGTACTTC.

This chain connects TRBV5-4 to TRBJ1-2; the match to TRBD1 covers 7 bases. Trimming at V came to 7 bases and at J to 8 bases, leaving 11 bases not matched to a gene. CDR3 length: 13 amino acids. CDR1 is SGHNT, CDR2 YYREEE, per germline (reference sequence). The CDR3 DNA reads as TGTGCCAGCGAAGACAGGGAAAAATACGGCTACACCTTC. Translation: CASEDREKYGYTF.

The chain joins TRBV5-4 to TRBJ2-3, with TRBD2 matching 12 bases. Germline lookup yields CDR1 SGHNT and CDR2 YYREEE (reference sequence). The CDR3 has 17 amino acids. V was pared by 4 bases and J by 4 bases, with 10 bases of the junction left unmatched. The CDR3 DNA reads TGTGCCAGCAGCACTCAAACTAGCGGGAGGCTCTCAGATACGCAGTATTTT. This encodes CASSTQTSGRLSDTQYF. Supplemented by reference TRBV5-4 and TRBJ2-3, the full variable domain reads ETGVTQSPTHLIKTRGQQVTLRCSSQSGHNTVSWYQQALGQGPQFIFQYYREEENGRGNFPPRFSGLQFPNYSSELNVNALELDDSALYLCASSTQTSGRLSDTQYFGPGTRLTVL.

The chain joins TRBV4-2 to TRBJ2-5; TRBD2 agrees at 10 bases. V was clipped by 6 bases and J by 2 bases; unmatched bases: 0. Per germline, CDR1 LGHNA and CDR2 YNFKEQ. The CDR3 contains 13 residues. The CDR3 protein is CASRGLAQETQYF. The CDR3 DNA sequence: TGTGCCAGCAGGGGACTAGCGCAAGAGACCCAGTACTTC.

This clone appeared once. The rearrangement uses TRBV2 and TRBJ2-7, with D possibly being TRBD2 (6 bases). CDR1 and CDR2 (germline): SNHLY, FYNNEI. This CDR3 has 13 residues. Trimming took 4 bases from V and 2 from J, leaving 9 bases between them. The CDR3 is CASSVASAYEQYF. In nucleotides, the CDR3 is TGTGCCAGCAGTGTCGCTAGCGCCTACGAGCAGTACTTC.

The table lists this clone with a count of one. The genes are TRBV28 and TRBJ2-3; no firm D call. Germline loops: CDR1 MDHEN, CDR2 SYDVKM. The V end lost 3 bases, the J end lost 4 bases, and 14 bases lay between the germline ends. This CDR3 spans 15 amino acids. The CDR3 sequence is CASSFLMEIADTQYF. The CDR3 DNA sequence: TGTGCCAGCAGTTTTTTGATGGAGATTGCAGATACGCAGTATTTT.